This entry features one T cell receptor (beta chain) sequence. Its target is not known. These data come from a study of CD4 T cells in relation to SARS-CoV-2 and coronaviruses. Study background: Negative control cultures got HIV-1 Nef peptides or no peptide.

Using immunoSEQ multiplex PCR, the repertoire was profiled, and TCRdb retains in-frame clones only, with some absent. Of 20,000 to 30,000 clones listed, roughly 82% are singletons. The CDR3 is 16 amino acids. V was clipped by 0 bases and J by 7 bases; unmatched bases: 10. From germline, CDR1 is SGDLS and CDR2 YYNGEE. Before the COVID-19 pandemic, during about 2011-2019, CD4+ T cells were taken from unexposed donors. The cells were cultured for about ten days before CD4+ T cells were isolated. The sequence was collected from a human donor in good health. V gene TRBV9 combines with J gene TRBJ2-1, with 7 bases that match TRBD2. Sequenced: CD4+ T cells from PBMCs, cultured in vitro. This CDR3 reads CASSVAAASGWNEQFF. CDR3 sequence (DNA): TGTGCCAGCAGCGTAGCTGCGGCTAGCGGATGGAATGAGCAGTTCTTC.